Following are 3 T cell receptor beta chains from one sample sequenced in a study of shared clonotypes between healthy human individuals. Repertoires were generated with immunoSEQ multiplex PCR, while TCRdb's copy carries only in-frame clones and drops some. This table holds 1.5 million to 2.5 million clones, 85% to 95% found once. Naive CD8 cells, CD45RO-negative and positively selected for CCR7, excluded terminally differentiated effector memory CD45RA+ cells. The sample consisted of naive CD8+ T cells sorted from blood. The receptor source for this set is a man aged 18 to 29 in good health.

This chain links TRBV5-6 with TRBJ1-2; unclear D gene. The CDR3 is made up of 14 amino acids. Germline-derived CDR1 and CDR2 are SGHDT and YYEEEE. The V end was cut by 5 bases, the J end by 5 bases, with 16 bases between. The CDR3 region has the DNA TGTGCCAGCAGTAGCATCGGCGCCGGGTATGGCTACACCTTC. Translating it yields CASSSIGAGYGYTF.

This chain joins TRBV4-3 and TRBJ1-2; a possible D gene is TRBD1 (5 bases). V gave up 3 bases and J gave up 4 bases, with 33 bases separating them. CDR1 LGHNA and CDR2 YSLEER come from the germline V gene. The CDR3 consists of 21 residues. CDR3 sequence: CASSQDANADISSLTPYGYTF. For the CDR3, the DNA is TGCGCCAGCAGCCAGGACGCCAATGCGGACATCAGTTCCCTTACCCCCTATGGCTACACCTTC.

The rearrangement joins TRBV6-1 to TRBJ2-1, with 11 bases identical to TRBD1. Germline V gene data show CDR1 as MNHNS and CDR2 as SASEGT. V lost 5 bases, J lost 9 bases, and 15 bases stayed unmatched. This CDR3 has 17 residues. Here the CDR3 reads CASSQDTGTGGWGEQFF. The CDR3 DNA reads as TGTGCCAGCAGTCAAGACACCGGGACAGGGGGATGGGGTGAGCAGTTCTTC.